A single sample gave rise to the 9 T cell receptor beta chains below, sequenced in a study of early T cells in non-severe SARS-CoV-2 infection. In TCRdb, the 5' RACE reads were re-called with MiXCR into one record per CDR3 protein. The sample carries around 50,000 distinct CDR3 sequences, around 10% recorded once. Sample: whole blood. Every receptor here comes from an adult who was a healthcare worker with PCR-confirmed SARS-CoV-2 infection or an uninfected control (not recorded which).

The rearrangement uses TRBV12-3 or TRBV12-4 and TRBJ2-1; a possible D gene is TRBD1 (6 bases). Between the trimmed V and J ends, which lost 7 bases and 3 bases, there was a span of 16 bases. This CDR3 region has 15 residues. The DNA for the CDR3 is TGTGCCAGCACCGGCCCGGGACACAACTACAATGAGCAGTTCTTC. This encodes CASTGPGHNYNEQFF.

This clonotype came up many times. The chain employs TRBV3-1 and TRBJ1-1, with D maybe TRBD1 (5 bases). Trimming stripped 0 bases from V and 0 bases from J, with 8 bases between. The CDR3 covers 15 residues. The germline CDR1 and CDR2 sequences are LGHDT and YNNKEL (reference sequence). The CDR3 nucleotides read TGTGCCAGCAGCCAAGAAGCGGGGCTGAACACTGAAGCTTTCTTT. Protein: CASSQEAGLNTEAFF.

The table lists this clonotype with many counts. CDR3 coding DNA: TGTGCCAGCAGCCTGGGACAGGCCACCGGGGAGCTGTTTTTT. It specifies CASSLGQATGELFF. The chain is built from TRBV6-6 and TRBJ2-2, with 8 bases lining up with TRBD1. Per the germline V gene, CDR1 is MNHNY and CDR2 is SVGAGI (reference sequence). V was clipped by 6 bases and J by 4 bases; unmatched bases: 4. The CDR3 loop spans 14 amino acids.

This clonotype was counted a few times. The chain carries TRBV5-4 and TRBJ2-5; no definite D call. V was clipped by 2 bases and J by 0 bases, with 5 bases between them. CDR1 and CDR2 (germline): SGHNT, YYREEE (reference sequence). The CDR3 consists of 13 residues. CDR3 in amino acids: CASSLSYQETQYF. The CDR3, as DNA: TGTGCCAGCAGCTTATCGTACCAAGAGACCCAGTACTTC.

The chain employs TRBV5-6 and TRBJ2-2; D is undetermined. The V gene lost 4 bases and the J gene lost 0 bases, with 7 bases spanning the gap. Germline V CDR1 and CDR2: SGHDT, YYEEEE. The CDR3 is made up of 14 amino acids. In DNA, the CDR3 is TGTGCCAGCAGCCTGGGTCCGAACACCGGGGAGCTGTTTTTT. Its protein is CASSLGPNTGELFF. Full variable domain (rest looked up from reference TRBV5-6 and TRBJ2-2): DAGVTQSPTHLIKTRGQQVTLRCSPKSGHDTVSWYQQALGQGPQFIFQYYEEEERQRGNFPDRFSGHQFPNYSSELNVNALLLGDSALYLCASSLGPNTGELFFGEGSRLTVL.

This clonotype was counted ten times or more. V is TRBV7-2 and J is TRBJ2-4; tentatively, D is TRBD1 (5 bases). CDR1 is SGHTA and CDR2 is FQGNSA in the germline V gene. The CDR3 covers 16 residues. With 3 bases removed from V and 0 bases from J, the gap between germline ends came to 12 bases. CDR3 in DNA: TGTGCCAGCAGCTTCGACAGACCCTTAGCCAAAAACATTCAGTACTTC. It yields the protein CASSFDRPLAKNIQYF. Looking up the rest from reference TRBV7-2 and TRBJ2-4 gives the full variable domain: GAGVSQSPSNKVTEKGKDVELRCDPISGHTALYWYRQSLGQGLEFLIYFQGNSAPDKSGLPSDRFSAERTGGSVSTLTIQRTQQEDSAVYLCASSFDRPLAKNIQYFGAGTRLSVL.

Ten or more counts support this clonotype. The V gene is TRBV7-9, the J gene TRBJ2-1, with 8 positions matching TRBD2. The CDR3 spans 13 residues. J gave up 9 bases and V 5 bases, and 6 bases lay outside the gene matches. CDR1 is SEHNR and CDR2 is FQNEAQ in the germline V gene (reference sequence). The CDR3 loop reads CASSVGLVGEQFF. The CDR3 DNA is TGTGCCAGCAGCGTGGGACTAGTAGGTGAGCAGTTCTTC.

The chain couples TRBV7-2 to TRBJ1-2; no reliable D call. The CDR3 runs 12 residues. Germline loops: CDR1 SGHTA, CDR2 FQGNSA. The V and J ends lost 3 bases and 4 bases respectively, with 6 bases between them. CDR3 DNA: TGTGCCAGCAGCTTTCAAATCTATGGCTACACCTTC. Residues: CASSFQIYGYTF.

This clonotype was counted only a few times. The V call is TRBV9, the J call TRBJ2-7, with TRBD2 as a possible D gene (6 bases). Germline values: CDR1 SGDLS, CDR2 YYNGEE. The length of the CDR3 is 11 residues. V was trimmed by 5 bases and J by 7 bases, leaving 10 bases between them. In DNA, the CDR3 is TGTGCCAGCAGTGGGGCGGGGGAGCAGTACTTC. This gives the protein CASSGAGEQYF.